The T cell receptor (beta chain) under discussion was sequenced for a study of blood T cell repertoires in COVID-19. Study-level background: Some COVID-19 samples were acute and others convalescent; all came from the United States, Italy and Spain. The analysed material was cDNA or gDNA that came from T cells, B-cell-depleted T cells, or PBMCs.

This CDR3 has 14 residues. Germline values: CDR1 MNHEY, CDR2 SVGAGI. V dropped 5 bases and J dropped 0 bases, with 5 bases sitting between them. The method was immunoSEQ multiplex PCR; TCRdb's version includes in-frame clones alone and lacks a portion of them. Among 200,000 to 250,000 clones, around 81% were seen once, and the ten largest hold 7% to 8.5%. The chain combines TRBV6-5 with TRBJ2-6; D not certain. The source of this sequence is a woman in her 70s with acute or convalescent COVID-19. Sequencing was carried out using peripheral blood. The CDR3 nucleotides read TGTGCCAGCAGTAGCAACTCTGGGGCCAACGTCCTGACTTTC. Amino acids: CASSSNSGANVLTF.